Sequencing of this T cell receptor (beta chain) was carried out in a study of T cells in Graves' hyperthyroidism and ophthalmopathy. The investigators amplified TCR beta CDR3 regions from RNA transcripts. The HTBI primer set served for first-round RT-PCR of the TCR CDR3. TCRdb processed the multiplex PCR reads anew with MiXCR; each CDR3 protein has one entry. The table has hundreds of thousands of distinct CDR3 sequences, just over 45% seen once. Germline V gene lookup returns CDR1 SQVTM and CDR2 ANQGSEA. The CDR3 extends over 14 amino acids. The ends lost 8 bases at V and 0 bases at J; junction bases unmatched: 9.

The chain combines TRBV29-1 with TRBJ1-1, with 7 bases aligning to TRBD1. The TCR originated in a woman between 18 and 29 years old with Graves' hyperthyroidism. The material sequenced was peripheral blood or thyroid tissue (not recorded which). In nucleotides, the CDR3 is TGCAGCCAAGTCGGGACAGCCTTGAACACTGAAGCTTTCTTT. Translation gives CSQVGTALNTEAFF.